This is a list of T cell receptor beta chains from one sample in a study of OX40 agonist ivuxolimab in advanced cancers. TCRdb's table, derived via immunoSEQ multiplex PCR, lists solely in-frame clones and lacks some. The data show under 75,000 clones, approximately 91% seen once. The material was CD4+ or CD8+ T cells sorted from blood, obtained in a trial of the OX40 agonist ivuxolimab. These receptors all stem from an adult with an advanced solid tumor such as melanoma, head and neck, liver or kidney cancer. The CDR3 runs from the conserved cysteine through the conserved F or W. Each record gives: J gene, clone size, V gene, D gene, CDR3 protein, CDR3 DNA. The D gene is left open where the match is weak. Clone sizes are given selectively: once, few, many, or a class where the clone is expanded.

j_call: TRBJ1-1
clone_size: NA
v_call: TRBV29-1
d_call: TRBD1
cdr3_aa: CSVKLTGANTEAFF
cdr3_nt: TGCAGCGTCAAGCTCACAGGGGCGAACACTGAAGCTTTCTTT

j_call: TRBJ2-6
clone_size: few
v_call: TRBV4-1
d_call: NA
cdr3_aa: CASSQDATFSGANVLTF
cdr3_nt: TGCGCCAGCAGCCAAGATGCAACCTTCTCTGGGGCCAACGTCCTGACTTTC

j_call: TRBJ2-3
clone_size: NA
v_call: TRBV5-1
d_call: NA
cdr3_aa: CASSVASGTDTQYF
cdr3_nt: TGCGCCAGCAGCGTGGCATCTGGCACAGATACGCAGTATTTT

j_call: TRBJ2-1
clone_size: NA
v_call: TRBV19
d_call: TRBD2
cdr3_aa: CASSPRTSHNEQFF
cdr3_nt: TGTGCCAGTAGTCCTCGGACTAGCCACAATGAGCAGTTCTTC

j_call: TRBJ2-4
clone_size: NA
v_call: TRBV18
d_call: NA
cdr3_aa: CASSRGGALGKNIQYF
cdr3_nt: TGTGCCAGCTCACGTGGAGGGGCGTTGGGCAAAAACATTCAGTACTTC

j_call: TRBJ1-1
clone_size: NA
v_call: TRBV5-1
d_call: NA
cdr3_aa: CASSLPENTEAFF
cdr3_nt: TGCGCCAGCAGCTTGCCCGAGAACACTGAAGCTTTCTTT

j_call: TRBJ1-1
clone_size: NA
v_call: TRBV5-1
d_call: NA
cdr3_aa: CASSLGQMNTEAFF
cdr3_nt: TGCGCCAGCAGCTTGGGACAGATGAACACTGAAGCTTTCTTT

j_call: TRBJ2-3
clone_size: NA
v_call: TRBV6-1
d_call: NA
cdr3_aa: CASSEITGTDTQYF
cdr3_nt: TGTGCCAGCAGTGAAATCACCGGCACAGATACGCAGTATTTT

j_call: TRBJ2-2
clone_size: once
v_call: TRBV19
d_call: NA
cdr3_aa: CASTHQGPGELFF
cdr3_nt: TGTGCCAGTACTCATCAGGGTCCCGGGGAGCTGTTTTTT

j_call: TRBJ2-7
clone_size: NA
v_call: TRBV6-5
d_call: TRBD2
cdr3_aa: CASSSPRTSGNYEQYF
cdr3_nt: TGTGCCAGCAGTTCTCCGCGGACTAGCGGGAACTACGAGCAGTACTTC

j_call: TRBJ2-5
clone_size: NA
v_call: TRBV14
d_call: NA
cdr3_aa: CASSQELRGETQYF
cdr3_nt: TGTGCCAGCAGCCAAGAATTGAGGGGTGAGACCCAGTACTTC

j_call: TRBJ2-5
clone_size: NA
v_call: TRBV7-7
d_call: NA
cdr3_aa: CASSLQVEHQETQYF
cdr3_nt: TGTGCCAGCAGCTTACAGGTGGAGCACCAAGAGACCCAGTACTTC

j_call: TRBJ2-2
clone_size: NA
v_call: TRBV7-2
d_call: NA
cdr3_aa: CASSSGGGTGELFF
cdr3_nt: TGTGCCAGCAGCTCGGGGGGCGGCACCGGGGAGCTGTTTTTT

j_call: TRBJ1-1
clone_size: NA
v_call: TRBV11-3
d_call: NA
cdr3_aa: CASSRQLNTEAFF
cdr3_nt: TGTGCCAGCAGCCGACAGCTGAACACTGAAGCTTTCTTT

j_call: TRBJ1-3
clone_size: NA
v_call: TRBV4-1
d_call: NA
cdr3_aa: CASSQGGNSGNTIYF
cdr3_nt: TGCGCCAGCAGCCAAGGGGGTAACTCTGGAAACACCATATATTTT